The 27 T cell receptor beta chains in this list originate from one sample, sequenced in a study of blood T cells in healthy people across ages. The authors ran a second PCR of about 7 to 12 cycles using a sample-barcoded 5' primer and a J-beta primer mix. TCRdb re-derived calls from the 5' RACE reads in MiXCR, one entry per CDR3 protein. This repertoire shows roughly 2 million distinct CDR3 sequences, around 50% found once; its top ten account for over 2%. The sequencing input was blood. Source of these receptors: a woman in her 40s in good health.

At least ten counts were recorded for this clonotype. This rearrangement joins TRBV7-2 to TRBJ2-1; 13 bases agree with TRBD2. Germline CDR1 is SGHTA and CDR2 is FQGNSA. V trimming: 5 bases; J trimming: 3 bases; junction bases outside the gene matches: 1. The CDR3 has 15 amino acids. DNA of the CDR3: TGTGCCAGCAGCCGGACTAGCGGGGGCTACAATGAGCAGTTCTTC. Translation gives CASSRTSGGYNEQFF.

This chain links TRBV7-8 with TRBJ2-1, with D perhaps TRBD2 (6 bases). With 3 bases removed from V and 8 bases from J, the gap between germline ends came to 14 bases. From germline, CDR1 is SGHVS and CDR2 FQNEAQ. The CDR3 sequence is 14 residues long. CDR3 sequence: CASSFDTSIDEQFF. Written as DNA, the CDR3 is TGTGCCAGCAGCTTCGATACTAGCATCGATGAGCAGTTCTTC.

This clonotype was observed a handful of times. This sequence joins TRBV29-1 and TRBJ2-1, with no clear D. CDR1 SQVTM and CDR2 ANQGSEA come from the germline V gene. Trimming shortened V by 4 bases and J by 2 bases, and 12 bases separated the two germline ends. The CDR3 totals 14 residues. CDR3 nucleotides: TGCAGCGTTGTAGACCCCCCTACCTACAATGAGCAGTTCTTC. Translation gives CSVVDPPTYNEQFF.

The genes are TRBV6-2 or TRBV6-3 and TRBJ2-7, with TRBD1 identical over 9 bases. This CDR3 is 13 amino acids long. Germline V gene lookup returns CDR1 MNHEY and CDR2 SVGEGT. The V segment lost 9 bases and the J segment 3 bases; nucleotides outside the gene matches: 6. The CDR3 nucleotides read TGTGCCAGACCGAGGACAGGGGACTACGAGCAGTACTTC. It yields the protein CARPRTGDYEQYF.

This clonotype was detected a few times. The V gene is TRBV20-1, the J gene TRBJ1-2; 7 positions agree with TRBD1. In germline, CDR1 is DFQATT, CDR2 SNEGSKA (reference sequence). Trimming at V came to 5 bases and at J to 2 bases, leaving 8 bases not matched to a gene. The CDR3 totals 14 residues. In DNA form, the CDR3 reads TGCAGTGCTGGCGGCAGGGGGGGCAACTATGGCTACACCTTC. Amino acid sequence: CSAGGRGGNYGYTF.

The genes are TRBV20-1 and TRBJ1-6; D ambiguous. CDR1 and CDR2 (germline): DFQATT, SNEGSKA (reference sequence). The CDR3 sequence is 16 residues long. V was shortened by 4 bases and J by 5 bases, with 18 bases between the two germline ends. The CDR3 reads CSATSVATADNSPLHF. CDR3 DNA sequence: TGCAGTGCTACCAGTGTAGCTACAGCAGATAATTCACCCCTCCACTTT.

The chain joins TRBV12-3 or TRBV12-4 to TRBJ1-4, with D unclear. CDR3 length equals 14 residues. Deletions cut 5 bases from V and 2 bases from J, with 9 bases between. CDR3 in DNA: TGTGCCAGCAGTCGGGGAACGACTAATGAAAAACTGTTTTTT. Protein sequence: CASSRGTTNEKLFF.

This chain uses TRBV6-2 or TRBV6-3 with TRBJ2-7, with TRBD1 identical over 8 bases. Germline CDR1 MNHEY, CDR2 SVGEGT. This CDR3 spans 13 amino acids. V gave up 6 bases and J gave up 5 bases; unmatched junction bases: 6. The CDR3 nucleotides are TGTGCCAGCAGACGACAGGGGATCCACGAGCAGTACTTC. The encoded protein is CASRRQGIHEQYF.

The rearrangement uses TRBV4-1 and TRBJ1-2, with D perhaps matching TRBD1 (6 bases). The V end lost 1 base, the J end lost 3 bases, and 21 bases lay between the germline ends. The CDR3 is 18 residues long. Germline V gives CDR1 MGHRA, CDR2 YSYEKL. The CDR3 nucleotides read TGCGCCAGCAGCCAAGGACCTCCGATGCGACAGGATGACTATGGCTACACCTTC. It encodes CASSQGPPMRQDDYGYTF.

This rearrangement joins TRBV6-5 to TRBJ2-3; D gene uncertain. The CDR3 is 16 amino acids. Per germline, CDR1 MNHEY and CDR2 SVGAGI. Trimming pared 0 bases from V and 5 bases from J, leaving 15 bases between. As DNA, the CDR3 is TGTGCCAGCAGTTACTCGAGGCTGTTAGTGTTAGATACGCAGTATTTT. Translated, it gives CASSYSRLLVLDTQYF.

The V call is TRBV7-2, the J call TRBJ1-1; perhaps TRBD1 as D (6 bases). The CDR3 is 12 amino acids. Deletions cut 4 bases from V and 11 bases from J, with 14 bases between. CDR1 SGHTA and CDR2 FQGNSA come from the germline V gene. CDR3 residues: CASSSTGLLAFF. The CDR3 DNA sequence: TGTGCCAGCAGCTCTACAGGGCTGTTGGCTTTCTTT.

Concerning this clonotype: A clone one base away is much larger, so this may be a read error. The chain carries TRBV6-5 and TRBJ2-1; D is ambiguous. CDR1 MNHEY and CDR2 SVGAGI come from the germline V gene. The length of the CDR3 is 11 residues. The V gene lost 6 bases and the J gene lost 5 bases, with 5 bases spanning the gap. The CDR3 nucleotides read TGTGCCAGCAGATGGCACAATGAGCAGTTCTTC. Protein product: CASRWHNEQFF.

This chain joins TRBV29-1 and TRBJ1-2; D unresolved. CDR3 length equals 11 residues. Per the germline V gene, CDR1 is SQVTM and CDR2 is ANQGSEA. Between the trimmed V and J ends, which lost 3 bases and 4 bases, there was a span of 6 bases. CDR3 sequence: CSVDSRYGYTF. For the CDR3, the DNA is TGCAGCGTTGACAGCCGCTATGGCTACACCTTC.

The chain couples TRBV2 to TRBJ2-7; D remains unclear. The CDR3 runs 13 residues. Germline values: CDR1 SNHLY, CDR2 FYNNEI. V lost 3 bases, J lost 6 bases, and 12 bases lay in between. CDR3 in DNA: TGTGCCAGCAGTGAGAACCCCCTGGGCGAGCAGTACTTC. The encoded protein is CASSENPLGEQYF.

The gene calls are TRBV20-1 and TRBJ2-1; 10 nucleotides match TRBD1. Trimming cost V 0 bases and J 8 bases; bases outside gene matches: 10. Germline-derived CDR1 and CDR2 are DFQATT and SNEGSKA (reference sequence). The CDR3 contains 16 residues. The CDR3 protein is CSAREGTGVNLDEQFF. CDR3 nucleotides: TGCAGTGCTAGAGAGGGGACAGGGGTAAATTTGGATGAGCAGTTCTTC.

The V and J genes are TRBV4-1 and TRBJ1-4, with D tentatively TRBD1 (5 bases). The CDR3 loop spans 16 amino acids. Germline-derived CDR1 and CDR2 are MGHRA and YSYEKL. Trimming removed 0 bases from V and 8 bases from J, with 16 bases in between. The CDR3 DNA reads TGCGCCAGCAGCCAAGAAGGGGTTGGGATAGCGGAAAAACTGTTTTTT. Translated: CASSQEGVGIAEKLFF.

The genes are TRBV27 and TRBJ1-2, with 8 bases that match TRBD1. Germline lookup yields CDR1 MNHEY and CDR2 SMNVEV (reference sequence). The length of the CDR3 is 14 residues. V trimming: 8 bases; J trimming: 1 base; junction bases outside the gene matches: 6. CDR3 in amino acids: CASADRAINYGYTF. In DNA form, the CDR3 reads TGTGCCAGCGCGGACAGGGCCATTAACTATGGCTACACCTTC.

This clonotype was detected a few times. The chain has TRBV2 and TRBJ1-5, with TRBD1 identical over 9 bases. This CDR3 spans 16 amino acids. J lost 4 bases, V lost 3 bases, and 7 bases had no gene match. Germline assignment: CDR1 SNHLY and CDR2 FYNNEI. The CDR3 coding sequence is TGTGCCAGCAGTGACACTATGACAGGGGGTAATCAGCCCCAGCATTTT. It translates to CASSDTMTGGNQPQHF. Drawing the rest from reference TRBV2 and TRBJ1-5, the complete variable domain is EPEVTQTPSHQVTQMGQEVILRCVPISNHLYFYWYRQILGQKVEFLVSFYNNEISEKSEIFDDQFSVERPDGSNFTLKIRSTKLEDSAMYFCASSDTMTGGNQPQHFGDGTRLSIL.

This rearrangement joins TRBV12-3 or TRBV12-4 to TRBJ1-2; a weak D match, TRBD1 (5 bases). This CDR3 spans 13 amino acids. The V and J ends lost 7 bases and 10 bases respectively, with 19 bases between them. CDR3 in DNA: TGTGCCAGCACCCAAACGGGGTCAGGGCTCTACACCTTC. Translated, it gives CASTQTGSGLYTF.

This clonotype was counted between two and nine times. The rearrangement uses TRBV7-2 and TRBJ2-7; possibly TRBD1 for D (6 bases). The CDR3 has 11 amino acids. V lost 2 bases and J lost 12, with 11 bases in between. Germline CDR1 is SGHTA and CDR2 is FQGNSA. CDR3 nucleotides: TGTGCCAGCAGCTTAAACAGGGTGTTGTACTTC. This codes for CASSLNRVLYF.

The chain combines TRBV18 with TRBJ1-5; the match to TRBD1 covers 7 bases. J was trimmed by 7 bases and V by 3 bases; bases with no gene match: 9. The germline gives CDR1 KGHSH, CDR2 LQKENI. This CDR3 is built from 15 residues. The CDR3 loop is CASSPTTGVKQPQHF. In DNA, the CDR3 is TGTGCCAGCTCACCGACTACAGGGGTGAAACAGCCCCAGCATTTT.

The V call is TRBV18, the J call TRBJ2-1; no firm D call. V was clipped by 3 bases and J by 2 bases, with 8 bases between them. The CDR3 has 14 residues. CDR1 and CDR2 (germline): KGHSH, LQKENI. CDR3 in DNA: TGTGCCAGCTCACCTTTACTAACCTACAATGAGCAGTTCTTC. Translated, it gives CASSPLLTYNEQFF. Full variable domain (outside the CDR3, taken from reference TRBV18 and TRBJ2-1): NAGVMQNPRHLVRRRGQEARLRCSPMKGHSHVYWYRQLPEEGLKFMVYLQKENIIDESGMPKERFSAEFPKEGPSILRIQQVVRGDSAAYFCASSPLLTYNEQFFGPGTRLTVL.

This chain connects TRBV6-2 or TRBV6-3 to TRBJ2-3; TRBD2 matches 11 bases. Per germline, CDR1 MNHEY and CDR2 SVGEGT. Losses at the gene ends were 5 bases for V and 8 bases for J; bases not matched to a gene: 21. The CDR3 totals 19 residues. The CDR3 protein is CASSQPRLAGSQNGGTQYF. CDR3 nucleotide sequence: TGTGCCAGCAGTCAACCGAGACTAGCGGGGAGCCAAAATGGCGGTACGCAGTATTTT.

As to this clonotype: A much larger clonotype is one base distant, so this may be a read error. The J gene is TRBJ2-1, the V gene TRBV29-1; 7 nucleotides agree with TRBD1. The CDR3 totals 13 residues. The trim removed 3 bases at V and 13 bases at J, leaving 12 bases unmatched. CDR1 is SQVTM, CDR2 ANQGSEA, per germline. This CDR3 reads CSVEGQPSMTQFF. The CDR3 nucleotides are TGCAGCGTTGAGGGACAGCCAAGTATGACCCAGTTCTTC.

This clonotype has just a few counts. J is TRBJ2-3 and V is TRBV29-1; D gene ambiguous. Germline loops: CDR1 SQVTM, CDR2 ANQGSEA. The CDR3 consists of 13 residues. Trimming stripped 4 bases from V and 2 bases from J, with 10 bases between. The CDR3 coding sequence is TGCAGCGTTGGTGGTCGAAACACAGATACGCAGTATTTT. This gives the protein CSVGGRNTDTQYF.

This clonotype was counted only a few times. The chain combines TRBV9 with TRBJ2-1, with TRBD2 as a possible D gene (7 bases). CDR1 is SGDLS, CDR2 YYNGEE, per germline. This CDR3 is built from 15 residues. Trimming pared 0 bases from V and 12 bases from J, leaving 19 bases between. CDR3 bases: TGTGCCAGCAGCGTAGTCTCAATTAGGGGGGGAGGGCAGTTCTTC. This translates into CASSVVSIRGGGQFF.

This clonotype appeared a few times. The chain carries TRBV5-1 and TRBJ2-3; D might be TRBD1 (6 bases). Germline values: CDR1 SGHRS, CDR2 YFSETQ. The CDR3 runs 13 residues. Deletions cut 4 bases from V and 5 bases from J, with 11 bases between. CDR3 DNA: TGCGCCAGCAGCAGGTTACAGGGAGATACGCAGTATTTT. Translating gives CASSRLQGDTQYF.